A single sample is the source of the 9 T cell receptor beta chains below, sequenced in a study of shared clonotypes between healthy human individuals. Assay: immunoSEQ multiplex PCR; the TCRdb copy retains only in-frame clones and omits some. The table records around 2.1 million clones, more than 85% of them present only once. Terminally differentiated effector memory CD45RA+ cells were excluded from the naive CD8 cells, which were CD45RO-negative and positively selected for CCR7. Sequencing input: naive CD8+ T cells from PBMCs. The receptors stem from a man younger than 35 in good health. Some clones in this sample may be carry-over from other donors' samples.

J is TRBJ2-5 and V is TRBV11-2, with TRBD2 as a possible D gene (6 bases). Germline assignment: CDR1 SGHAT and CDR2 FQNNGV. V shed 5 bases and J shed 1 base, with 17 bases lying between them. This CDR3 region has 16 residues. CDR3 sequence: CASSLPSREIQETQYF. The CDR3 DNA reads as TGTGCCAGCAGCCTACCTAGTCGGGAGATCCAAGAGACCCAGTACTTC.

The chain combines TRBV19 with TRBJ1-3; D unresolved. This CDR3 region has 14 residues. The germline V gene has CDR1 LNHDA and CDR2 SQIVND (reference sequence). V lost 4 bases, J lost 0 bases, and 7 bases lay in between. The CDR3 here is CASSTRNSGNTIYF. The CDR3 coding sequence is TGTGCCAGTAGTACCCGTAACTCTGGAAACACCATATATTTT.

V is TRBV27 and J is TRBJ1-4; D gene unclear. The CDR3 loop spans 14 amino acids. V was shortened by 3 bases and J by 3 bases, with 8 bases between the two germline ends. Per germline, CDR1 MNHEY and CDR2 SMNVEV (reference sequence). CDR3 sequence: CASSFVQSNEKLFF. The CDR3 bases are TGTGCCAGCAGTTTTGTACAGTCTAATGAAAAACTGTTTTTT.

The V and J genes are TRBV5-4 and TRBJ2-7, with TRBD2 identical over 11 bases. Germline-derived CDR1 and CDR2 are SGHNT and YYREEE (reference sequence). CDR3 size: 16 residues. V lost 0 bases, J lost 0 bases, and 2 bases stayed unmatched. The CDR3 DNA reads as TGTGCCAGCAGCTTGGCTAGCGGGAGGCCCTCCTACGAGCAGTACTTC. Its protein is CASSLASGRPSYEQYF.

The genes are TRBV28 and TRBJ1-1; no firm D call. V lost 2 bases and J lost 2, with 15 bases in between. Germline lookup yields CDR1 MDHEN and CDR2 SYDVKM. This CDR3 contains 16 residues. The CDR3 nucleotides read TGTGCCAGCAGTTTAGGGGTGTCAGAAATTAACACTGAAGCTTTCTTT. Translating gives CASSLGVSEINTEAFF.

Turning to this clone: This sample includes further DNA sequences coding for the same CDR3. DNA for the CDR3: TGTGCCAGTAGTACGGCCCCAAGGGGTGGCTACACCTTC. Translation gives CASSTAPRGGYTF. This chain connects TRBV19 to TRBJ1-2; D perhaps matches TRBD1 (5 bases). CDR1 is LNHDA and CDR2 is SQIVND in the germline V gene (reference sequence). The CDR3 is 13 residues long. The V end lost 4 bases, the J end lost 7 bases, and 13 bases lay between the germline ends.

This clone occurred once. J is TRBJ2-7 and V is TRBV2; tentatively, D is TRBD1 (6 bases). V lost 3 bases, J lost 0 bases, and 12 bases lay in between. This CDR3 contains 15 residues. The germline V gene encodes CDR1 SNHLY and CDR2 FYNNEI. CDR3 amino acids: CASSEWKGVSYEQYF. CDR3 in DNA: TGTGCCAGCAGTGAGTGGAAGGGGGTCTCCTACGAGCAGTACTTC.

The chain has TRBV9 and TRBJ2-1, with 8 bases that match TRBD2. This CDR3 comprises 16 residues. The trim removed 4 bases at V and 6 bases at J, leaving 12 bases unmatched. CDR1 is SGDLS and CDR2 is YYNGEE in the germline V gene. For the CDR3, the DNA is TGTGCCAGCAGCCCGCCTGGTGGTAGCGGGGCCAATGAGCAGTTCTTC. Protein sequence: CASSPPGGSGANEQFF.

CDR3 sequence reads: CASSQDTRLALDNTGELFF. CDR3 coding DNA: TGTGCCAGCAGCCAAGATACAAGGCTAGCTCTCGATAACACCGGGGAGCTGTTTTTT. This sequence joins TRBV4-2 and TRBJ2-2; a weak D match, TRBD2 (5 bases). CDR3 length: 19 residues. Trimming removed 0 bases from V and 2 bases from J, with 19 bases in between. Looked up from germline, CDR1 is LGHNA and CDR2 is YNFKEQ.